This is a list of T cell receptor beta chains from one sample in a study of T-cell reconstitution after alpha-beta-depleted transplantation in children. TCRdb analysed the PCR reads with MiXCR anew, one entry per CDR3 protein. Of a few hundred thousand distinct CDR3 sequences listed, approximately 7% are singletons. The sequences come from PBMCs, collected before TCRalphabeta/CD19-depleted stem cell transplant. The receptor set was obtained from a boy aged 2 to 9 with acute lymphoblastic leukemia, due to receive a stem cell transplant. The CDR3 runs from the conserved cysteine through the conserved F or W.

CDR3 protein | V gene
CASSSPTSGVFEQFF | TRBV6-2/TRBV6-3
CASSQEVTSGGRLAKNIQYF | TRBV4-2
CASSLSGQGREQYF | TRBV7-2
CASSLEGLAGHLSTYNEQFF | TRBV5-1
CASSQEETQYF | TRBV6-2/TRBV6-3
CRAVKETEAFF | TRBV20-1
CASRREGNSYNEQFF | TRBV6-1
CASSPAGDHNEQFF | TRBV5-1
CASWGRGRRSYNEQFF | TRBV28
CASRQNPMNTEAFF | TRBV6-5
CSVLGVLGNTIYF | TRBV29-1
CASSYSPTSGVYNEQFF | TRBV6-5
CSARGGLSTYEQYF | TRBV20-1
CASSLEDGYYEQYF | TRBV7-6
CASSPQGAPEDTQYF | TRBV7-2
CASSVGGLNYGYTF | TRBV9
CATVRSYMTGWGQPQHF | TRBV24-1
CASSYSSRQLNTEAFF | TRBV6-2/TRBV6-3
CATSREGAGSNQPQHF | TRBV15
CASSLGTGGGDEQFF | TRBV11-2
CASSLSGTGATKNIQYF | TRBV7-9
CASSWKSQSYEQYF | TRBV7-2
CASSRGQYNEQFF | TRBV7-9
CASRPGISNQPQHF | TRBV12-3/TRBV12-4
CASSSRQFGKLFF | TRBV11-2
CASSPGPGGTEAFF | TRBV3-1
CSALRSHGLAGNGNEQFF | TRBV20-1
CASSLFGTHTDTQYF | TRBV27
CAPRGETQYF | TRBV10-1
CAISDRDGNQPQHF | TRBV10-3
CATAYTGDYGYTF | TRBV6-2/TRBV6-3
CSVRTDQNGYTF | TRBV29-1
CASSFREGYGYTF | TRBV7-9
CASSQEDRGGTTDTQYF | TRBV4-2
CAISESAAGEYNEQFF | TRBV10-3
CAIDGSPGANVLTF | TRBV10-3
CSVGVETQYF | TRBV29-1
CASSKWSEKNIQYF | TRBV21-1
CASSLRPGTGARDNEQFF | TRBV5-1
CASSTPVMAGRKQFF | TRBV28
CCARGIGTSGRNEQFF | TRBV20-1
CASRGPYQETQYF | TRBV28
CAISRGESSYEQYF | TRBV10-3
CASSFAGWGYGYTF | TRBV12-3/TRBV12-4
CASSLQWTSTDTQYF | TRBV4-3
CASSLALGAPFF | TRBV7-9
CSASHMRGYTF | TRBV20-1
CASRNRGTNTEAFF | TRBV6-5
CASSLGAGAEAFF | TRBV7-9
CASSLIGQGPYEQYF | TRBV5-1
CSARRDRVPNEQFF | TRBV20-1
CASSLRGNFYEQYF | TRBV12-3/TRBV12-4
CASSLVMAGDLGTDTQYF | TRBV11-1
CASSYRVGGGYGYTF | TRBV6-5
CASSFVLQAGESYNEQFF | TRBV12-3/TRBV12-4
CAWRDRETQYF | TRBV30
CASSPPTGTGDTQYF | TRBV7-2
CASSPSGLSSGNTIYF | TRBV5-1
CASSYQTTNTGELFF | TRBV6-2/TRBV6-3